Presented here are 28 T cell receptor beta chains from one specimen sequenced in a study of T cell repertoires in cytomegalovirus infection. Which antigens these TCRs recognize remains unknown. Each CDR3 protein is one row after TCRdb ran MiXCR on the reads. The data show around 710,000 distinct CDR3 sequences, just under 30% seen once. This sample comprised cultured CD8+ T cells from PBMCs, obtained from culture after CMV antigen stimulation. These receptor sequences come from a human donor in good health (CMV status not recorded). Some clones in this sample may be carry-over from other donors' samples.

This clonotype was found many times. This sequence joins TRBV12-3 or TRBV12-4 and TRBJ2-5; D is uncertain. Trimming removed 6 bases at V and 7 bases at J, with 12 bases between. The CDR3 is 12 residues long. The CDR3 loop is CASRQPGRTQYF. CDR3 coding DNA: TGTGCCAGCAGGCAGCCCGGAAGGACCCAGTACTTC.

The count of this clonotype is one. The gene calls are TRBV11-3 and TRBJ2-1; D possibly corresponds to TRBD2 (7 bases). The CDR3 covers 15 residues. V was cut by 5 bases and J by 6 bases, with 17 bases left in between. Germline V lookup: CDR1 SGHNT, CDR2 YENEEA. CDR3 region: CASSPGRGAGNEQFF. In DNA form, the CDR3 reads TGTGCCAGCAGCCCGGGGAGGGGGGCCGGCAATGAGCAGTTCTTC.

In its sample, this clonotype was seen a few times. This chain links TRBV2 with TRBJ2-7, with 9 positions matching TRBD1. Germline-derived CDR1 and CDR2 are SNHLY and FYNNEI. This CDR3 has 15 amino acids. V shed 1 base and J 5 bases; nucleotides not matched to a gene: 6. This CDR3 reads CASSEGTGVMHEQYV. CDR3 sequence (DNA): TGTGCCAGCAGTGAAGGGACAGGGGTCATGCACGAGCAGTACGTC.

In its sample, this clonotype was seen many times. CDR3 residues: CASSTGASSYEQYF. In DNA form, the CDR3 reads TGTGCCAGCAGCACGGGCGCTAGCTCCTACGAGCAGTACTTC. This chain links TRBV7-9 with TRBJ2-7; D is uncertain. Trimming shortened V by 5 bases and J by 0 bases, and 11 bases separated the two germline ends. This CDR3 spans 14 amino acids. The germline V gene has CDR1 SEHNR and CDR2 FQNEAQ (reference sequence).

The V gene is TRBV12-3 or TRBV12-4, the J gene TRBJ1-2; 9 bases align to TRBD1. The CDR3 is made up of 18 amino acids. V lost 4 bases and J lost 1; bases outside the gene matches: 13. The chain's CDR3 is CASSSTGQGSWFNYGYTF. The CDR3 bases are TGTGCCAGCAGTTCCACGGGACAGGGATCCTGGTTTAACTATGGCTACACCTTC.

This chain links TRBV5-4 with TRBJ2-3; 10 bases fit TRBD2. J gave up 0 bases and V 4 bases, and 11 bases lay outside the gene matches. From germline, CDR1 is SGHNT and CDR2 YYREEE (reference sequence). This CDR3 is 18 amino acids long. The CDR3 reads CASSPGLAVLSSTDTQYF. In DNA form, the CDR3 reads TGTGCCAGCAGCCCTGGACTAGCGGTACTTTCTAGCACAGATACGCAGTATTTT.

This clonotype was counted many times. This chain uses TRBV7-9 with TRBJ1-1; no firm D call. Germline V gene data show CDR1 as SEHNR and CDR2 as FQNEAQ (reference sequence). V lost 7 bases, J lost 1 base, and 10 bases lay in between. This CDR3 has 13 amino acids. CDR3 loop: CASTPTGNTEAFF. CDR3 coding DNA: TGTGCCAGCACCCCGACTGGGAACACTGAAGCTTTCTTT. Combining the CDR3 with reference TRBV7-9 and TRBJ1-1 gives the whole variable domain DTGVSQNPRHKITKRGQNVTFRCDPISEHNRLYWYRQTLGQGPEFLTYFQNEAQLEKSRLLSDRFSAERPKGSFSTLEIQRTEQGDSAMYLCASTPTGNTEAFFGQGTRLTVV.

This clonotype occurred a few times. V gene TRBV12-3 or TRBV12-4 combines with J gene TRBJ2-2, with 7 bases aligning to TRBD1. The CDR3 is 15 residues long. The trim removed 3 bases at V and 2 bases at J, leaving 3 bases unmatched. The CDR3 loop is CASSFTGVNTGELFF. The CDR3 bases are TGTGCCAGCAGTTTTACAGGGGTAAACACCGGGGAGCTGTTTTTT.

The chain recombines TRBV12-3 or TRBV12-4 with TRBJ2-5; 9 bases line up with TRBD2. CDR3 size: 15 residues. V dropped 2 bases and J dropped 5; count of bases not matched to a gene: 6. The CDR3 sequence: CASSLPRGGHETQYF. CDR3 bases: TGTGCCAGCAGTTTACCGCGGGGGGGCCATGAGACCCAGTACTTC.

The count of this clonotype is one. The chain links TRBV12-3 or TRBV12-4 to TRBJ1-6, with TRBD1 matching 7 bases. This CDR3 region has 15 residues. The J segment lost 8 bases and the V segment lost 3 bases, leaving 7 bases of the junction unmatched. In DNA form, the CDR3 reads TGTGCCAGCAGTTTCACCGGGACAGAAGATTCACCCCTCCACTTT. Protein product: CASSFTGTEDSPLHF.

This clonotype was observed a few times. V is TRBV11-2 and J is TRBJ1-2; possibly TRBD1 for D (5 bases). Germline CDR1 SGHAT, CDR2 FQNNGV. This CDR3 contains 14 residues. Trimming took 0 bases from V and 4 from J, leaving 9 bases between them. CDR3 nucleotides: TGTGCCAGCAGCTTAGAGACAGCACTCTATGGCTACACCTTC. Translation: CASSLETALYGYTF.

This CDR3 is CASSPSGPGEQYV. The DNA of the CDR3 is TGTGCCAGCAGTCCCTCGGGCCCCGGGGAGCAGTACGTC. This chain links TRBV14 with TRBJ2-7, with unresolved D. The ends were cut back, 6 bases at V and 7 bases at J, with 16 bases in the middle. Per the germline V gene, CDR1 is SGHDN and CDR2 is FVKESK. The CDR3 has 13 residues.

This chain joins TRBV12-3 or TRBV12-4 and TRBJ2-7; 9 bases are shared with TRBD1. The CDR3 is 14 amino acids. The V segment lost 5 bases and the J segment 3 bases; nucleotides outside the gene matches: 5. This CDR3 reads CASSPPDRGYEQYF. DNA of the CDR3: TGTGCCAGCAGTCCCCCGGACAGGGGCTACGAGCAGTACTTC.

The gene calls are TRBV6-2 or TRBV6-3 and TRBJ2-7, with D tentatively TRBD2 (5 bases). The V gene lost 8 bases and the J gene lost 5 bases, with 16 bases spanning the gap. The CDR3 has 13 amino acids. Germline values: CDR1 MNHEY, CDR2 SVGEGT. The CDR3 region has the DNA TGTGCCAGCGGTGGACTGCCTACCAACGAGCAGTACGTC. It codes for CASGGLPTNEQYV.

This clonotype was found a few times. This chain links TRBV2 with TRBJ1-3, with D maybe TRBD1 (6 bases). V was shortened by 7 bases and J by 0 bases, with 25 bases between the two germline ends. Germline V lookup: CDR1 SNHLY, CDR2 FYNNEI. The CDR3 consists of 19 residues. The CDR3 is CASMLRRTELSTSGNTIYF. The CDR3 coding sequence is TGTGCCAGCATGCTCCGGAGGACAGAACTTTCCACCTCTGGAAACACCATATATTTT. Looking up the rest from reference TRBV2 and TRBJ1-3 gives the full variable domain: EPEVTQTPSHQVTQMGQEVILRCVPISNHLYFYWYRQILGQKVEFLVSFYNNEISEKSEIFDDQFSVERPDGSNFTLKIRSTKLEDSAMYFCASMLRRTELSTSGNTIYFGEGSWLTVV.

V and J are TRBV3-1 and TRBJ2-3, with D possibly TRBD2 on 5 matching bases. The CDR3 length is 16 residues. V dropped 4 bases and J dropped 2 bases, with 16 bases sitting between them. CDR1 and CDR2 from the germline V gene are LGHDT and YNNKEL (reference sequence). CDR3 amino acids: CASSPPEREPTDTQYF. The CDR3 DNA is TGTGCCAGCAGCCCCCCTGAGAGGGAACCCACAGATACGCAGTATTTT.

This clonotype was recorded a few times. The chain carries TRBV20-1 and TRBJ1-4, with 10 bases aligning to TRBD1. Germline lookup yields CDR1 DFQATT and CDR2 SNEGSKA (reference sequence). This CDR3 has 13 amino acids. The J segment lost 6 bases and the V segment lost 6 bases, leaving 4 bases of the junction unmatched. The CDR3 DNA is TGCAGTGCCGCGGGACAGGGGTATGAAAAACTGTTTTTT. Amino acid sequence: CSAAGQGYEKLFF.

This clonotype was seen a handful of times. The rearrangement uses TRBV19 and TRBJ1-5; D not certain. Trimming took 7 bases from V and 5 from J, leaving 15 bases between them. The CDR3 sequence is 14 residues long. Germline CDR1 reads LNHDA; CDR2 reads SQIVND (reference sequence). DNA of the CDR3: TGTGCCAGTACCCTAAGAGGGAGGGATCAGCCCCAGCATTTT. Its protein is CASTLRGRDQPQHF.

CDR3: CASSKILLAASTDTQYF. In DNA form, the CDR3 reads TGTGCCAGTAGTAAAATTCTGCTAGCGGCTAGCACAGATACGCAGTATTTT. The chain has TRBV19 and TRBJ2-3; 7 bases match TRBD2. Germline V gene data show CDR1 as LNHDA and CDR2 as SQIVND (reference sequence). The CDR3 loop spans 17 amino acids. V trimming: 4 bases; J trimming: 0 bases; junction bases outside the gene matches: 10.

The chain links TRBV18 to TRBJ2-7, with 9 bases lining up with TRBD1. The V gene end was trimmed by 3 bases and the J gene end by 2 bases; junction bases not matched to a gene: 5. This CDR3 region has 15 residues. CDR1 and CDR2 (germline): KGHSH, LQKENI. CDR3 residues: CASSPSGTGTYEQYV. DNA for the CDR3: TGTGCCAGCTCACCCTCCGGGACAGGGACCTACGAGCAGTACGTC.

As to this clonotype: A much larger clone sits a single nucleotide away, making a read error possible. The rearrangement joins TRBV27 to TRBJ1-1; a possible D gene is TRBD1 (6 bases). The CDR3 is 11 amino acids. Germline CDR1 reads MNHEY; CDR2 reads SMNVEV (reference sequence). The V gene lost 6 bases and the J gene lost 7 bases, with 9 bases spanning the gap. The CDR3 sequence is CASRRGSEAFF. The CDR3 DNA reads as TGTGCCAGCAGGAGGGGGAGTGAAGCTTTCTTT.

The chain's CDR3 is CASSPAGGNDGYTF. CDR3 sequence (DNA): TGTGCCAGCAGCCCCGCGGGGGGCAATGATGGCTACACCTTC. The chain links TRBV7-9 to TRBJ1-2; D might be TRBD1 (6 bases). This CDR3 spans 14 amino acids. V was cut by 5 bases and J by 6 bases, with 16 bases left in between. The germline V gene encodes CDR1 SEHNR and CDR2 FQNEAQ (reference sequence).

CDR3 in amino acids: CASSGNSYEQYV. The CDR3 DNA reads TGTGCCAGCAGTGGCAACTCCTACGAGCAGTACGTC. The chain couples TRBV2 to TRBJ2-7; D gene ambiguous. CDR3 length: 12 residues. Trimming removed 4 bases at V and 0 bases at J, with 4 bases between. Germline V gene sequence: CDR1 SNHLY, CDR2 FYNNEI.

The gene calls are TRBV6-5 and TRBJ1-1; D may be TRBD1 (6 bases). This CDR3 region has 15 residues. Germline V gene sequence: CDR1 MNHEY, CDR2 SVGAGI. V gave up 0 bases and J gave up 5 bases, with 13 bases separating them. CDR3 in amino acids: CASSYSSGDGTEAFF. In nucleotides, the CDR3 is TGTGCCAGCAGTTACTCGTCAGGGGACGGGACTGAAGCTTTCTTT.

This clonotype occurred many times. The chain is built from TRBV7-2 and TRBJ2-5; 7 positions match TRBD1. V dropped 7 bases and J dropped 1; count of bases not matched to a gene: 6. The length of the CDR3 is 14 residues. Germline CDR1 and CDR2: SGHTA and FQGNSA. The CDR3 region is CASTPTGLQETQYF. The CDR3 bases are TGTGCCAGCACCCCGACAGGGCTCCAAGAGACCCAGTACTTC.

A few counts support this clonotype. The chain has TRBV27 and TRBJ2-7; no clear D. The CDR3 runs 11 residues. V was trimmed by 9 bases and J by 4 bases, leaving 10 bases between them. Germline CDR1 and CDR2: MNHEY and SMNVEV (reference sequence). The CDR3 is CASGIYYEQYF. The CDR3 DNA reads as TGTGCCAGTGGGATTTATTACGAGCAGTACTTC.

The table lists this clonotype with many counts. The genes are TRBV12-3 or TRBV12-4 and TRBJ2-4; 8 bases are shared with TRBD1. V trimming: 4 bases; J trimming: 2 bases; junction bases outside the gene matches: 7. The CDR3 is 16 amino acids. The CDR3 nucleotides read TGTGCCAGCAGTTCTCAGGGGGCTGGGACCAAAAACATTCAGTACTTC. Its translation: CASSSQGAGTKNIQYF.

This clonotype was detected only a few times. The CDR3: CASSFENSNQPQHF. Here the CDR3 DNA reads TGTGCCAGCAGTTTTGAGAATAGCAATCAGCCCCAGCATTTT. The chain links TRBV28 to TRBJ1-5; D not resolved. The CDR3 is 14 residues long. Germline V gene data show CDR1 as MDHEN and CDR2 as SYDVKM. Trimming pared 3 bases from V and 0 bases from J, leaving 6 bases between. The whole variable domain, filled in from reference TRBV28 and TRBJ1-5, reads DVKVTQSSRYLVKRTGEKVFLECVQDMDHENMFWYRQDPGLGLRLIYFSYDVKMKEKGDIPEGYSVSREKKERFSLILESASTNQTSMYLCASSFENSNQPQHFGDGTRLSIL.